The 25 T cell receptor beta chains given below trace back to one sample, sequenced in a study of shared clonotypes between healthy human individuals. Repertoires were generated with immunoSEQ multiplex PCR, while TCRdb's copy carries only in-frame clones and drops some. The sample lists approximately 2.1 million clones; 85% to 95% were seen once. The specimen sequenced was naive CD4+ T cells from PBMCs. Subset meaning: CD45RA+ positively selected. Receptors were obtained from a man aged 18 to 35 in good health. Some clones in this sample may be carry-over from other donors' samples.

The chain joins TRBV6-5 to TRBJ1-2; D gene uncertain. V lost 2 bases and J 4 bases, leaving 14 bases between the germline ends. The CDR3 is 15 residues long. Per the germline V gene, CDR1 is MNHEY and CDR2 is SVGAGI. The CDR3 bases are TGTGCCAGCAGTTACGGTGGAGTCGCGAGCTATGGCTACACCTTC. This translates into CASSYGGVASYGYTF.

The genes are TRBV7-2 and TRBJ2-5; D gene ambiguous. V was clipped by 0 bases and J by 0 bases, with 8 bases between them. The CDR3 spans 15 residues. CDR1 is SGHTA and CDR2 is FQGNSA in the germline V gene. Here the CDR3 reads CASSLAQADQETQYF. The CDR3 nucleotides read TGTGCCAGCAGCTTAGCGCAGGCGGACCAAGAGACCCAGTACTTC.

This CDR3 is CASSLRPEKLFF. In nucleotides, the CDR3 is TGTGCCAGCAGCTTAAGGCCCGAAAAACTGTTTTTT. The chain links TRBV7-9 to TRBJ1-4, with D unresolved. This CDR3 spans 12 amino acids. Germline V CDR1 and CDR2: SEHNR, FQNEAQ (reference sequence). Trimming pared 2 bases from V and 8 bases from J, leaving 6 bases between. Variable domain in full (rest from reference TRBV7-9 and TRBJ1-4): DTGVSQNPRHKITKRGQNVTFRCDPISEHNRLYWYRQTLGQGPEFLTYFQNEAQLEKSRLLSDRFSAERPKGSFSTLEIQRTEQGDSAMYLCASSLRPEKLFFGSGTQLSVL.

This sequence joins TRBV6-1 and TRBJ1-3; D may be TRBD1 (5 bases). Deletions cut 0 bases from V and 2 bases from J, with 11 bases between. Germline lookup yields CDR1 MNHNS and CDR2 SASEGT. The CDR3 runs 16 residues. As DNA, the CDR3 is TGTGCCAGCAGTGAAGCGGTAGGGGTCCCTGGAAACACCATATATTTT. This translates into CASSEAVGVPGNTIYF.

The chain has TRBV7-2 and TRBJ1-1, with D perhaps matching TRBD1 (5 bases). V dropped 5 bases and J dropped 6 bases, with 28 bases sitting between them. From germline, CDR1 is SGHTA and CDR2 FQGNSA. The CDR3 loop spans 18 amino acids. The CDR3 is CASSGRTVGGPTPPEAFF. The CDR3 DNA follows: TGTGCCAGCAGCGGTCGGACCGTTGGGGGACCCACACCCCCTGAAGCTTTCTTT.

The gene calls are TRBV5-8 and TRBJ2-5; TRBD2 aligns across 9 bases. The germline V gene has CDR1 SGHTS and CDR2 YDEGEE. V shed 2 bases, J shed 1 base, and the junction held 0 bases outside the gene matches. The CDR3 sequence is 14 residues long. CDR3 in amino acids: CASSLAGGQETQYF. The CDR3, as DNA: TGTGCCAGCAGCTTAGCGGGGGGCCAAGAGACCCAGTACTTC.

The genes are TRBV7-2 and TRBJ2-5; D could derive from TRBD1 or TRBD2 (7 bases each). The CDR3 is 14 residues long. Germline lookup yields CDR1 SGHTA and CDR2 FQGNSA. V shed 7 bases and J shed 5 bases, with 17 bases lying between them. The CDR3 DNA reads as TGTGCCAGCACCACAGGGGCGGGAGCGGAGACCCAGTACTTC. It encodes CASTTGAGAETQYF.

The rearrangement joins TRBV5-1 to TRBJ1-4; possibly TRBD1 for D (5 bases). Trimming stripped 0 bases from V and 7 bases from J, with 13 bases between. The CDR3 is made up of 15 amino acids. Germline V lookup: CDR1 SGHRS, CDR2 YFSETQ. The CDR3 sequence: CASSLVGAVGEKLFF. The CDR3, as DNA: TGCGCCAGCAGCTTGGTCGGGGCAGTAGGTGAAAAACTGTTTTTT.

This clone appeared a single time. The genes are TRBV11-2 and TRBJ2-2; 13 bases agree with TRBD2. The trim removed 5 bases at V and 4 bases at J, leaving 4 bases unmatched. Germline CDR1 is SGHAT and CDR2 is FQNNGV. The CDR3 is 16 residues long. CDR3 sequence: CASSRGLAGSTGELFF. Written as DNA, the CDR3 is TGTGCCAGCAGCCGGGGACTAGCGGGATCCACCGGGGAGCTGTTTTTT.

This clone was seen a single time. This chain connects TRBV11-1 to TRBJ2-2; D is possibly TRBD1 or TRBD2 (5 bases each). This CDR3 has 15 amino acids. Per germline, CDR1 SGHAT and CDR2 FQDESV (reference sequence). The germline V and J ends were trimmed by 6 bases and 3 bases, with 14 bases remaining between them. CDR3 sequence: CASSSGTGYTGELFF. The DNA of the CDR3 is TGTGCCAGCAGTTCCGGGACGGGATACACCGGGGAGCTGTTTTTT.

The chain links TRBV7-8 to TRBJ2-1; 12 nucleotides align to TRBD1. CDR3 size: 18 residues. V lost 4 bases and J lost 5; bases outside the gene matches: 12. From germline, CDR1 is SGHVS and CDR2 FQNEAQ. CDR3 sequence reads: CASSWDRGQVLVDNEQFF. For the CDR3, the DNA is TGTGCCAGCAGCTGGGACAGGGGGCAGGTTCTAGTCGACAATGAGCAGTTCTTC. The complete variable domain, with remaining parts taken from reference TRBV7-8 and TRBJ2-1, reads GAGVSQSPRYKVAKRGQDVALRCDPISGHVSLFWYQQALGQGPEFLTYFQNEAQLDKSGLPSDRFFAERPEGSVSTLKIQRTQQEDSAVYLCASSWDRGQVLVDNEQFFGPGTRLTVL.

V is TRBV19 and J is TRBJ1-2; D might be TRBD1 (6 bases). Deletions cut 6 bases from V and 4 bases from J, with 24 bases between. Germline CDR1 reads LNHDA; CDR2 reads SQIVND (reference sequence). CDR3 length: 17 residues. The CDR3 spells CASRRGGAPPDAYGYTF. DNA of the CDR3: TGTGCCAGTAGAAGGGGGGGAGCGCCTCCCGATGCCTATGGCTACACCTTC.

This clone was observed once. The rearrangement uses TRBV5-6 and TRBJ2-3; D perhaps matches TRBD1 (5 bases). CDR3 length: 14 residues. Germline CDR1 is SGHDT and CDR2 is YYEEEE. V was clipped by 4 bases and J by 6 bases, with 15 bases between them. DNA for the CDR3: TGTGCCAGCAGCCCTGGCCGTGGGGCGGATACGCAGTATTTT. Translation gives CASSPGRGADTQYF.

The chain uses TRBV7-8 and TRBJ2-1; 10 bases are a match to TRBD2. This CDR3 has 16 amino acids. J gave up 7 bases and V 5 bases, and 11 bases lay outside the gene matches. From germline, CDR1 is SGHVS and CDR2 FQNEAQ. The DNA of the CDR3 is TGTGCCAGCAGCGCCGGACTAGCGGACCATTTAAATGAGCAGTTCTTC. Translated, it gives CASSAGLADHLNEQFF.

The chain combines TRBV15 with TRBJ2-3; tentatively, D is TRBD1 (5 bases). The CDR3 has 15 amino acids. V shed 1 base and J shed 1 base, with 9 bases lying between them. Germline CDR1 reads LNHNV; CDR2 reads YYDKDF (reference sequence). The CDR3 nucleotides read TGTGCCACCAGCAGAGTTGACAGTCGCACAGATACGCAGTATTTT. Residues: CATSRVDSRTDTQYF. Variable domain in full (rest from reference TRBV15 and TRBJ2-3): DAMVIQNPRYQVTQFGKPVTLSCSQTLNHNVMYWYQQKSSQAPKLLFHYYDKDFNNEADTPDNFQSRRPNTSFCFLDIRSPGLGDTAMYLCATSRVDSRTDTQYFGPGTRLTVL.

With regard to this clone: This same CDR3 is encoded by further DNA sequences in the sample. The genes are TRBV28 and TRBJ2-5; TRBD2 matches at 9 bases. This CDR3 contains 12 residues. Germline CDR1 reads MDHEN; CDR2 reads SYDVKM. J gave up 4 bases and V 6 bases, and 0 bases lay outside the gene matches. This CDR3 is CASRTSGETQYF. The CDR3 region has the DNA TGTGCCAGCAGGACTAGCGGAGAGACCCAGTACTTC.

This chain uses TRBV19 with TRBJ1-5; 10 bases match TRBD1. This CDR3 region has 16 residues. The V and J ends lost 10 bases and 1 base, in that order; junction bases with no gene match: 10. The germline V gene has CDR1 LNHDA and CDR2 SQIVND (reference sequence). In DNA form, the CDR3 reads TGTGCCACGACCGACAGGGGGCTGGGGAGCAATCAGCCCCAGCATTTT. Translation gives CATTDRGLGSNQPQHF.

In the case of this clone: Given a much more abundant clone one base away, this may be a read error. The sample carries other DNA sequences with the same CDR3. The chain links TRBV5-1 to TRBJ2-7, with 8 bases matching TRBD1. In germline, CDR1 is SGHRS, CDR2 YFSETQ. V lost 4 bases to trimming and J lost 2 bases; unmatched junction nucleotides: 5. The CDR3 sequence is 14 residues long. The CDR3 DNA follows: TGCGCCAGCAGCCTAGGGACAGGTCCCTACGAGCAGTACTTC. It specifies CASSLGTGPYEQYF.

The chain carries TRBV29-1 and TRBJ2-5; TRBD2 agrees at 8 bases. The germline gives CDR1 SQVTM, CDR2 ANQGSEA. The length of the CDR3 is 13 residues. Unmatched junction bases numbered 8, after V lost 7 bases and J lost 4 bases. The CDR3 DNA is TGCAGCGCCACCGGGGGGGGTAGAGAGACCCAGTACTTC. The encoded protein is CSATGGGRETQYF.

This chain joins TRBV5-6 and TRBJ2-7, with 7 positions matching TRBD2. Unmatched junction bases numbered 9, after V lost 0 bases and J lost 6 bases. Germline values: CDR1 SGHDT, CDR2 YYEEEE. The CDR3 runs 15 residues. The CDR3 DNA follows: TGTGCCAGCAGCTTGGTCGGGGGGATGGGGCTCGAGCAGTACTTC. It yields the protein CASSLVGGMGLEQYF.

With regard to this clone: Within the sample, other DNA sequences also encode this same CDR3. This sequence joins TRBV30 and TRBJ2-5; D unresolved. This CDR3 has 12 amino acids. Per the germline V gene, CDR1 is GTSNPN and CDR2 is SVGIG (reference sequence). V was shortened by 0 bases and J by 2 bases, with 4 bases between the two germline ends. The CDR3, as DNA: TGTGCCTGGAGTGTACTACAAGAGACCCAGTACTTC. Residues: CAWSVLQETQYF.

The chain couples TRBV6-5 to TRBJ2-7, with D possibly matching TRBD2 (6 bases). Trimming took off 6 bases at V and 5 bases at J, with 20 bases between the two ends. Germline V lookup: CDR1 MNHEY, CDR2 SVGAGI. The CDR3 length is 15 residues. The DNA for the CDR3 is TGTGCCAGCAGATCAGGGACTCAAACACTTGACGAGCAGTACTTC. Amino acids: CASRSGTQTLDEQYF.

As regards this clone: Other DNA sequences within the sample encode an identical CDR3. This chain's CDR3 is CASSLVQGLTGELFF. CDR3 DNA: TGCGCCAGCAGCTTGGTACAGGGATTGACCGGGGAGCTGTTTTTT. V is TRBV5-1 and J is TRBJ2-2; weak D call: TRBD1 (6 bases). The CDR3 runs to 15 residues. V lost 0 bases and J 5 bases, leaving 11 bases between the germline ends. CDR1 is SGHRS and CDR2 is YFSETQ in the germline V gene.

V is TRBV9 and J is TRBJ1-4, with TRBD1 matching 9 bases. The CDR3 is made up of 13 amino acids. J was trimmed by 8 bases and V by 3 bases; bases with no gene match: 2. Germline V gene sequence: CDR1 SGDLS, CDR2 YYNGEE. The CDR3 nucleotides are TGTGCCAGCAGCGGAGGACAGGGGGAAAAACTGTTTTTT. Amino acid sequence: CASSGGQGEKLFF.

This chain uses TRBV6-6 with TRBJ1-2, with 8 bases identical to TRBD1. The CDR3 has 15 residues. Losses at the gene ends were 6 bases for V and 1 base for J; bases not matched to a gene: 7. CDR1 is MNHNY and CDR2 is SVGAGI in the germline V gene (reference sequence). This chain's CDR3 is CASSRQGNSNYGYTF. The CDR3 coding sequence is TGTGCCAGCAGCAGACAGGGGAATAGTAACTATGGCTACACCTTC.